These T cell receptor beta chains were read from a single sample in a study of T cell responses to AZD1222 COVID-19 vaccine. Libraries were prepared by immunoSEQ multiplex PCR; TCRdb keeps only in-frame clonotypes and omits some of them. The table lists about 140,000 clones, about 92% of them singletons. The source was peripheral blood, collected on day 0 of MenACWY control vaccination. The receptors here all came from an adult in good health. The CDR3 runs from the conserved cysteine through the conserved F or W.

v_call: TRBV7-9; j_call: TRBJ1-1; cdr3_length: 14; cdr3_aa: CASSPRDTNTEAFF
v_call: TRBV6-2/TRBV6-3; j_call: TRBJ1-6; cdr3_length: 16; cdr3_aa: CASSSIGGSYNSPLHF
v_call: TRBV5-8; j_call: TRBJ1-6; cdr3_length: 15; cdr3_aa: CASSPRQQPSSPLHF
v_call: TRBV27; j_call: TRBJ2-7; cdr3_length: 15; cdr3_aa: CASSLSAGDSYEQYF
v_call: TRBV9; j_call: TRBJ2-6; cdr3_length: 12; cdr3_aa: CASSVAGFLLTF
v_call: TRBV28; j_call: TRBJ1-1; cdr3_length: 14; cdr3_aa: CASSLAGQWTEAFF
v_call: TRBV28; j_call: TRBJ2-2; cdr3_length: 15; cdr3_aa: CASSLGQANTGELFF
v_call: TRBV3-1/TRBV3-2; j_call: TRBJ2-1; cdr3_length: 14; cdr3_aa: CASSQYLGGNEQFF
v_call: TRBV29-1; j_call: TRBJ1-1; cdr3_length: 14; cdr3_aa: CSTRQGAMDTEAFF
v_call: TRBV19; j_call: TRBJ2-6; cdr3_length: 16; cdr3_aa: CASSPTGGSGANVLTF
v_call: TRBV2; j_call: TRBJ2-7; cdr3_length: 12; cdr3_aa: CATGSEPYEQYF
v_call: TRBV24-1; j_call: TRBJ1-1; cdr3_length: 15; cdr3_aa: CATTSTRGGNTEAFF
v_call: TRBV2; j_call: TRBJ1-5; cdr3_length: 15; cdr3_aa: CASSEYGTSSGSQHF
v_call: TRBV3-1/TRBV3-2; j_call: TRBJ2-5; cdr3_length: 13; cdr3_aa: CASSQLVQETQYF
v_call: TRBV10-3; j_call: TRBJ2-1; cdr3_length: 15; cdr3_aa: CAISERGSSYNEQFF
v_call: TRBV9; j_call: TRBJ1-1; cdr3_length: 13; cdr3_aa: CASSALGATEAFF
v_call: TRBV5-1; j_call: TRBJ2-3; cdr3_length: 14; cdr3_aa: CASSSPGSTDTQYF
v_call: TRBV10-3; j_call: TRBJ1-4; cdr3_length: 14; cdr3_aa: CAISDRGRGEKLFF
v_call: TRBV13; j_call: TRBJ1-1; cdr3_length: 14; cdr3_aa: CASSEDRMNTEAFF
v_call: TRBV5-1; j_call: TRBJ2-1; cdr3_length: 18; cdr3_aa: CASSLRSGTSAYTNEQFF
v_call: TRBV19; j_call: TRBJ1-4; cdr3_length: 14; cdr3_aa: CASSWSATNEKLFF
v_call: TRBV5-6; j_call: TRBJ2-5; cdr3_length: 16; cdr3_aa: CASSLRLQERGETQYF
v_call: TRBV4-2; j_call: TRBJ2-5; cdr3_length: 18; cdr3_aa: CASSQKRGGSVTQETQYF
v_call: TRBV6-1; j_call: TRBJ1-1; cdr3_length: 13; cdr3_aa: CASSEWSNTEAFF
v_call: TRBV28; j_call: TRBJ2-2; cdr3_length: 16; cdr3_aa: CASSLLAGSNTGELFF
v_call: TRBV7-9; j_call: TRBJ2-4; cdr3_length: 15; cdr3_aa: CASSSGPGTENIQYF
v_call: TRBV19; j_call: TRBJ1-5; cdr3_length: 13; cdr3_aa: CASTADRNQPQHF
v_call: TRBV19; j_call: TRBJ1-5; cdr3_length: 17; cdr3_aa: CASSTDRGLISNQPQHF
v_call: TRBV24-1; j_call: TRBJ2-1; cdr3_length: 16; cdr3_aa: CATSGASGGNLHEQFF
v_call: TRBV3-1/TRBV3-2; j_call: TRBJ2-6; cdr3_length: 16; cdr3_aa: CASSRTGGSGANVLTF
v_call: TRBV7-3; j_call: TRBJ2-1; cdr3_length: 15; cdr3_aa: CASSLAGVSYNEQFF
v_call: TRBV5-6; j_call: TRBJ2-7; cdr3_length: 12; cdr3_aa: CASSLGVSEQYF
v_call: TRBV3-1/TRBV3-2; j_call: TRBJ2-1; cdr3_length: 16; cdr3_aa: CASSRHPGTEYNEQFF
v_call: TRBV28; j_call: TRBJ1-5; cdr3_length: 13; cdr3_aa: CASSTGGIQPQHF
v_call: TRBV3-1/TRBV3-2; j_call: TRBJ2-7; cdr3_length: 15; cdr3_aa: CASSQGQGAPYEQYF
v_call: TRBV28; j_call: TRBJ2-7; cdr3_length: 18; cdr3_aa: CASSFKETGGWSSYEQYF
v_call: TRBV5-5; j_call: TRBJ1-3; cdr3_length: 16; cdr3_aa: CASSDWPTEVRNTIYF
v_call: TRBV15; j_call: TRBJ1-2; cdr3_length: 16; cdr3_aa: CATSRAPIRGAYGYTF
v_call: TRBV5-6; j_call: TRBJ1-1; cdr3_length: 11; cdr3_aa: CASSLGRDAFF
v_call: TRBV6-2/TRBV6-3; j_call: TRBJ2-4; cdr3_length: 16; cdr3_aa: CASSPDSLIAKNIQYF
v_call: TRBV7-2; j_call: TRBJ1-1; cdr3_length: 15; cdr3_aa: CASSQQAGMNTEAFF
v_call: TRBV30; j_call: TRBJ2-2; cdr3_length: 12; cdr3_aa: CAWSVKPGELFF
v_call: TRBV7-2; j_call: TRBJ1-2; cdr3_length: 19; cdr3_aa: CASSLTSAKPGQGAYGYTF
v_call: TRBV14; j_call: TRBJ1-6; cdr3_length: 18; cdr3_aa: CASSHSDRLVSYNSPLHF
v_call: TRBV25-1; j_call: TRBJ2-3; cdr3_length: 13; cdr3_aa: CASSASGGDTQYF
v_call: TRBV12-3/TRBV12-4; j_call: TRBJ2-7; cdr3_length: 12; cdr3_aa: CASSLERKEQYF
v_call: TRBV18; j_call: TRBJ2-7; cdr3_length: 14; cdr3_aa: CASSPRGGSYEQYF
v_call: TRBV7-8; j_call: TRBJ2-2; cdr3_length: 16; cdr3_aa: CASSLLDRGNTGELFF
v_call: TRBV29-1; j_call: TRBJ2-1; cdr3_length: 12; cdr3_aa: CSAEQGFDEQFF